The 10 T cell receptor beta chains reported below all come from one sample, sequenced in a study of a mutant IDH1 vaccine in newly diagnosed glioma. Here immunoSEQ multiplex PCR was the method, and the copy in TCRdb shows in-frame clones only, minus some. Here the sample spans about 36,000 clones, roughly 79% being singletons. Time point reported: week 5, during vaccination. The study gave 300 ug of mutant IDH1 20-mer peptide per vaccine dose, with topical imiquimod. No antigen is known for these receptors. The input for sequencing was PBMCs, taken from a glioma patient whose treatment included an IDH1 peptide vaccine. The receptors derive from a man aged 50 or older with glioma.

This chain uses TRBV7-2 with TRBJ1-3; a possible D gene is TRBD1 (5 bases). V lost 3 bases, J lost 5 bases, and 8 bases lay in between. Germline values: CDR1 SGHTA, CDR2 FQGNSA. This CDR3 is built from 13 residues. CDR3 sequence reads: CASSFRDRNTIYF. The CDR3 DNA follows: TGTGCCAGCAGCTTCAGGGATCGAAACACCATATATTTT.

This chain uses TRBV4-1 with TRBJ1-1; D is uncertain. Germline assignment: CDR1 MGHRA and CDR2 YSYEKL. The CDR3 runs 13 residues. The V gene lost 4 bases and the J gene lost 6 bases, with 12 bases spanning the gap. This CDR3 reads CASSPGGSAEAFF. The CDR3, as DNA: TGCGCCAGCAGCCCTGGAGGGTCGGCTGAAGCTTTCTTT.

The chain joins TRBV4-3 to TRBJ2-7; D is ambiguous. The CDR3 spans 15 residues. Germline-derived CDR1 and CDR2 are LGHNA and YSLEER. V lost 0 bases, J lost 1 base, and 10 bases lay in between. The CDR3 here is CASSQDVLRSYEQYF. CDR3 DNA: TGCGCCAGCAGCCAAGACGTGCTCAGGTCCTACGAGCAGTACTTC.

V gene TRBV11-3 combines with J gene TRBJ2-6; no firm D call. Germline CDR1 SGHNT, CDR2 YENEEA. V was cut by 2 bases and J by 0 bases, with 8 bases left in between. There are 16 residues in the CDR3. The CDR3 protein is CASSLFSGSGANVLTF. The CDR3 DNA reads as TGTGCCAGCAGCTTATTTTCCGGCTCTGGGGCCAACGTCCTGACTTTC.

The chain carries TRBV18 and TRBJ2-7, with D perhaps TRBD2 (5 bases). Looked up from germline, CDR1 is KGHSH and CDR2 is LQKENI. Trimming removed 6 bases at V and 5 bases at J, with 11 bases between. The CDR3 spans 12 residues. The CDR3 coding sequence is TGTGCCAGCTCGCCGAACGGGGACGAGCAGTACTTC. Amino acids: CASSPNGDEQYF.

V is TRBV5-1 and J is TRBJ2-7; D is ambiguous. This CDR3 contains 14 residues. Between the trimmed V and J ends, which lost 3 bases and 4 bases, there was a span of 14 bases. The germline V gene has CDR1 SGHRS and CDR2 YFSETQ. CDR3 sequence (DNA): TGCGCCAGCAGCTCCAACTCAGGAGCATACGAGCAGTACTTC. Its protein product is CASSSNSGAYEQYF.

This clone was found a few times. This rearrangement joins TRBV4-1 to TRBJ2-7; D ambiguous. Germline V CDR1 and CDR2: MGHRA, YSYEKL. The CDR3 has 15 residues. The ends were cut back, 4 bases at V and 0 bases at J, with 13 bases in the middle. In DNA, the CDR3 is TGCGCCAGCAGCCCACGGACGGCGAGCTCCTACGAGCAGTACTTC. It codes for CASSPRTASSYEQYF.

The chain combines TRBV2 with TRBJ2-3; D is possibly TRBD2 (6 bases). Germline V gene lookup returns CDR1 SNHLY and CDR2 FYNNEI. V lost 7 bases and J 4 bases, leaving 12 bases between the germline ends. The CDR3 runs 13 residues. The CDR3 protein is CASNSGGADTQYF. The CDR3, as DNA: TGTGCCAGCAACAGCGGCGGGGCAGATACGCAGTATTTT.

The V and J genes are TRBV7-2 and TRBJ2-5; 7 bases fit TRBD1. The germline V gene has CDR1 SGHTA and CDR2 FQGNSA. V was pared by 5 bases and J by 1 base, with 4 bases of the junction left unmatched. The CDR3 is made up of 14 amino acids. As DNA, the CDR3 is TGTGCCAGCAGCCGACAGGGTAGCCAAGAGACCCAGTACTTC. It is translated as CASSRQGSQETQYF.

CDR3 bases: TGTGCCAGCAGCTCACAAGCGGGGGCGGCAGAGACCCAGTACTTC. Protein sequence: CASSSQAGAAETQYF. The chain couples TRBV7-2 to TRBJ2-5, with 8 bases identical to TRBD2. The CDR3 extends over 15 amino acids. The ends lost 4 bases at V and 4 bases at J; junction bases unmatched: 8. Germline CDR1 and CDR2: SGHTA and FQGNSA.